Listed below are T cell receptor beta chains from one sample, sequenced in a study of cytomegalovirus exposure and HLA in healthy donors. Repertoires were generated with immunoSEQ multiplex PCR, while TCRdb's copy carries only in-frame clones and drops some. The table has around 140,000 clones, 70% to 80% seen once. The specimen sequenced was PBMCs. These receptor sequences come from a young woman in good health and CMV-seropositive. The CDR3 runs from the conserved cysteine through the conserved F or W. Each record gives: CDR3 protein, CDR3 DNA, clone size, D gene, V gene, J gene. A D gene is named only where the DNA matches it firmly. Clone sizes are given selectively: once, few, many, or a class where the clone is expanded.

CATGTGVNNSPLHF	TGCGCCACCGGGACAGGGGTTAATAATTCACCCCTCCACTTT	few	TRBD1	TRBV5-1	TRBJ1-6
CASSPGGAGEEKLFF	TGTGCCAGCAGCCCTGGGGGTGCAGGGGAAGAAAAACTGTTTTTT	.	.	TRBV28	TRBJ1-4
CASMGEPYNEQFF	TGCGCCAGCATGGGAGAGCCCTACAATGAGCAGTTCTTC	.	.	TRBV5-1	TRBJ2-1
CASRERLLMETQYF	TGTGCCAGCAGAGAGAGGCTCTTAATGGAGACCCAGTACTTC	few	.	TRBV2	TRBJ2-5
CASSLGQGSPYEQYF	TGTGCCAGCAGCTTAGGACAGGGGTCTCCCTACGAGCAGTACTTC	few	TRBD1	TRBV7-6	TRBJ2-7
CASSQGADSYEQYF	TGCGCCAGCAGCCAAGGCGCGGACAGCTACGAGCAGTACTTC	.	.	TRBV5-1	TRBJ2-7
CASSAGTGGTDTQYF	TGTGCCAGCAGTGCCGGGACAGGGGGCACAGATACGCAGTATTTT	.	TRBD1	TRBV25-1	TRBJ2-3
CASSLTDLVVNTEAFF	TGTGCCAGCAGTTTGACAGACTTGGTAGTGAACACTGAAGCTTTCTTT	.	.	TRBV28	TRBJ1-1
CASSQGENSNQPQHF	TGTGCCAGTAGTCAAGGAGAAAATAGCAATCAGCCCCAGCATTTT	.	.	TRBV19	TRBJ1-5
CASSYTQGQETQYF	TGTGCCAGCAGTTACACACAGGGCCAAGAGACCCAGTACTTC	.	.	TRBV6-6	TRBJ2-5
CASSFVDAGSPLHF	TGTGCCAGCAGTTTTGTAGACGCGGGGTCACCCCTCCACTTT	.	.	TRBV27	TRBJ1-6
CASSGTGYEAFF	TGTGCCAGCAGCGGGACAGGGTATGAAGCTTTCTTT	medium-sized	TRBD1	TRBV7-9	TRBJ1-1
CATSGLTGHEKLFF	TGTGCCACCAGCGGTCTTACAGGGCATGAAAAACTGTTTTTT	.	.	TRBV15	TRBJ1-4
CASSFLRGGSTDTQYF	TGCGCCAGCAGCTTCCTTAGGGGGGGGAGCACAGATACGCAGTATTTT	.	.	TRBV5-1	TRBJ2-3
CATSRDFTVQPQHF	TGTGCCACCAGCAGAGACTTTACTGTGCAGCCCCAGCATTTT	.	.	TRBV15	TRBJ1-5
CASSRLGQDSNQPQHF	TGTGCCAGCAGTCGCCTGGGACAGGATAGCAATCAGCCCCAGCATTTT	.	TRBD1	TRBV6-6	TRBJ1-5